This T cell receptor beta chain originates from a study of beta chain features in type 1 diabetes. Looking at the study overall: Patients looked much like healthy donors when it came to age, gender and cell yields.

With regard to this clone: The antigen remains unidentified.

The isolated RNA, all of it, was reverse transcribed, so expressed TCRB transcripts were what got sequenced. Libraries were prepared by immunoSEQ multiplex PCR; TCRdb keeps only in-frame clonotypes and omits some of them. This sample has roughly 500,000 clones, with about an eighth found just once. Whole-study findings and limits: The study left unresolved whether HLA type influences TCRB rearrangement. When cDNA is sequenced, cells with high TCR expression could be over-represented.

Only one heparinised blood draw was taken per donor, and its volume averaged approximately 100 mL. The sample comprised naive CD4+ T cells from blood. The clonotype comes from a woman under 30 in good health.

CDR3 sequence: CASSLSRRDRTEAFF. The CDR3 nucleotides are TGTGCCAGCAGTTTATCTCGTAGGGATAGAACTGAAGCTTTCTTT. The chain carries TRBV27 and TRBJ1-1; no clear D gene. V shed 0 bases and J shed 5 bases, with 13 bases lying between them. Germline CDR1 and CDR2: MNHEY and SMNVEV (reference sequence). The CDR3 is 15 amino acids.